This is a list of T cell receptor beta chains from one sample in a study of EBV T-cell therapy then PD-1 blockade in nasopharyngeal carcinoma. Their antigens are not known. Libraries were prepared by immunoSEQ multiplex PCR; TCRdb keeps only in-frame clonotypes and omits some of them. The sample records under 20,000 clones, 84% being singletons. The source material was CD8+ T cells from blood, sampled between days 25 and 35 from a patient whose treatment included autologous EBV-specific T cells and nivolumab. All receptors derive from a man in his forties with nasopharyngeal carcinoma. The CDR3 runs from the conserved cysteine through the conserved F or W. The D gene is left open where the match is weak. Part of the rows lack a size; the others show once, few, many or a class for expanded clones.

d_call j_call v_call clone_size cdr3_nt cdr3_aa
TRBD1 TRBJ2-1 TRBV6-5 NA TGTGCCAGCAGTCAATTGGACAGGGCCGATGAGCAGTTCTTC CASSQLDRADEQFF
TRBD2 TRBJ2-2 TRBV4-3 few TGCGCCAGCAGCCTAATAGCGGGGGACACCGGGGAGCTGTTTTTT CASSLIAGDTGELFF
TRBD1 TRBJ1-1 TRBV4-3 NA TGCGCCAGCAGCCAAGAGGCTGGCAGGGGGCCCACTGAAGCTTTCTTT CASSQEAGRGPTEAFF
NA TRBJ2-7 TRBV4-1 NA TGCGCCAGCAGCCAAGAGGCGGGTCCTCAGTACTTC CASSQEAGPQYF
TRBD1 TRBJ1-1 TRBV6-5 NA TGTGCCATCGGACAGGGACCGAACACTGAAGCTTTCTTT CAIGQGPNTEAFF
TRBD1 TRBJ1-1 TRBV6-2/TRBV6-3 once TGTGCCAGCAACCCACAGGGGGTAGTCACTGAAGCTTTCTTT CASNPQGVVTEAFF
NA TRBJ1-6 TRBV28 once TGTGCCAGCAGCGAAGAGAGGGGTAGGAATTCACCCCTCCACTTT CASSEERGRNSPLHF
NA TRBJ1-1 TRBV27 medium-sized TGTGCCAGCAGTCCCCGGAACACTGAAGCTTTCTTT CASSPRNTEAFF
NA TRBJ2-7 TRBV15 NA TGTGCCACCAGCGGTGATAGGGGGGCCTACGAGCAGTACTTC CATSGDRGAYEQYF
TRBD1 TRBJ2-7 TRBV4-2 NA TGTGCCAGCAGCCAAGAGTCCGGACAGGTGCCCTCCTACGAGCAGTACTTC CASSQESGQVPSYEQYF
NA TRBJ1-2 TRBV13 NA TGTGCCAGCAGTTCTCGACTCCGGGAGACAGGCTATGGCTACACCTTC CASSSRLRETGYGYTF
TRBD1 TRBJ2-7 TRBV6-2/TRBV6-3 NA TGTGCCAGCAGTCCCGCCAGGGGCAGGGGGCGCGACTACGAGCAGTACTTC CASSPARGRGRDYEQYF
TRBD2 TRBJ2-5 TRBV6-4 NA TGTGCCAGCAGCGCCGGGACTAGCGACCAAGAGACCCAGTACTTC CASSAGTSDQETQYF
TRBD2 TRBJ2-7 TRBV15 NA TGTGCCACCAGCGAAGGGGACGGGGGGAGGTACGAGCAGTACTTC CATSEGDGGRYEQYF
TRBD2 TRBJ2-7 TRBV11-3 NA TGTGCCAGCAGCTTAGACTATAGCGGGGGCTACTACGAGCAGTACTTC CASSLDYSGGYYEQYF
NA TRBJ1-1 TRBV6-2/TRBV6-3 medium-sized TGTGCCAGCAGTCACGCCCTCCCCGACACTGAAGCTTTCTTT CASSHALPDTEAFF
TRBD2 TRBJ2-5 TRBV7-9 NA TGTGCCAGCAGCTCCTTAGCGGGGACTTACGAAGAGACCCAGTACTTC CASSSLAGTYEETQYF
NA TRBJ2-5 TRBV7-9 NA TGTGCCAGCAGTTCGGACGGGGGGCCGGAGACCCAGTACTTC CASSSDGGPETQYF
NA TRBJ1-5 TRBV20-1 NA TGCAGTGCTAGTAGGTGGGATAGCAATCAGCCCCAGCATTTT CSASRWDSNQPQHF
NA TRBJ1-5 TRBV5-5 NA TGTGCCAGCAGTATTGGTGGCTGGAATCAGCCCCAGCATTTT CASSIGGWNQPQHF
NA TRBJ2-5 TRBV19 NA TGTGCCAGTAGTATAGTCGGGGGGACCCAGTACTTC CASSIVGGTQYF
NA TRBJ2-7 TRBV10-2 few TGCGCCAGCAGTGAGGGACTGACGATCTACGAGCAGTACTTC CASSEGLTIYEQYF
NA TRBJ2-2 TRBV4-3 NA TGCGCCAGCAGCCAAGGGGCGGCACTTATAGGGGAGCTGTTTTTT CASSQGAALIGELFF
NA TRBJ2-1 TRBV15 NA TGTGCCACCAGCAGAGGGACCTACAATGAGCAGTTCTTC CATSRGTYNEQFF
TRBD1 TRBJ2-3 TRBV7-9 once TGTGCCAGCAGCTTTGCCGACAGGGGACCTAGCACAGATACGCAGTATTTT CASSFADRGPSTDTQYF
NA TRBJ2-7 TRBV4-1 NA TGCGCCAGCTCAAAGGAGGAAGACAGCCGTCAGTACTTC CASSKEEDSRQYF
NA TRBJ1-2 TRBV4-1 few TGCGCCAGCAGCCACCTCGGGAGGGGGGTAGATGAAGATGGCTACACCTTC CASSHLGRGVDEDGYTF
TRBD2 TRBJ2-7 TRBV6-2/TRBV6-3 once TGTGCCAGCAGCCTCGAGCGGGGCCCCACCTACGAGCAGTACTTC CASSLERGPTYEQYF
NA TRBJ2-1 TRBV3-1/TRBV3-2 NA TGTGCCAGCAGCCAAGACAAAATTGTACCCTACAATGAGCAGTTCTTC CASSQDKIVPYNEQFF
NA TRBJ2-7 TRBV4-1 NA TGCGCCAGCAGCCTACGGGTCTCCTACGAGCAGTACTTC CASSLRVSYEQYF
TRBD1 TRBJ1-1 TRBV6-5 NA TGTGCCAGCAGTTACTCCAGGGGGCGAATGAACACTGAAGCTTTCTTT CASSYSRGRMNTEAFF
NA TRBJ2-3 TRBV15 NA TGTGCCACCAGCAGAGACCGTGCCGGGGGGCCCCTCACAGATACGCAGTATTTT CATSRDRAGGPLTDTQYF
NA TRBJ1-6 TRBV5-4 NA TGTGCCAGCAAGTCGGCAAGGGGGGGGGATTCACCCCTCCACTTT CASKSARGGDSPLHF
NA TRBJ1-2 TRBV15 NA TGTGCCACCAGCCCCCCGGGTACAACCTATGGCTACACCTTC CATSPPGTTYGYTF
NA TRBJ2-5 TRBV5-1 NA TGCGCCAGCAGCTTGGGGTCGGGGCGGCCCCATCAAGAGACCCAGTACTTC CASSLGSGRPHQETQYF
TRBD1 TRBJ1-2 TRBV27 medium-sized TGTGCCAGCAGTTTATCGCGAGGGGGCAGTGATGGCTACACCTTC CASSLSRGGSDGYTF
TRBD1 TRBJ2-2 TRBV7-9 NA TGTGCCAGCAGCTTTCCGAACTCACAGGGGGCAGACACCGGGGAGCTGTTTTTT CASSFPNSQGADTGELFF
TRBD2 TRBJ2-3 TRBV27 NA TGTGCCAGCAGTTTAACGTTCCTAGCGGCGAGCACAGATACGCAGTATTTT CASSLTFLAASTDTQYF
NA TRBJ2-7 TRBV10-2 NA TGCGCCAGCAGTGATACTCCCTCCTACGAGCAGTACTTC CASSDTPSYEQYF
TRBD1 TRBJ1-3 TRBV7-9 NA TGTGCCAGCAGACCCGACCCAGGGGGGACCGGCATAGGCACCATATATTTT CASRPDPGGTGIGTIYF
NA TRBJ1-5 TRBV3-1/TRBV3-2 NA TGTGCCAGCAGCCAAGATATTGGGATTAGCAATCAGCCCCAGCATTTT CASSQDIGISNQPQHF
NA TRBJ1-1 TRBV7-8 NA TGTGCCAGCAGCTTATATTCCGGGTGGGGGATGAACACTGAAGCTTTCTTT CASSLYSGWGMNTEAFF
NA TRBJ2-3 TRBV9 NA TGTGCCAGCGGTACTTCTACGCAGTATTTT CASGTSTQYF
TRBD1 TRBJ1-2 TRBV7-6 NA TGTGCCAGCAGCTCGGGACAGGGAACAAACTATGGCTACACCTTC CASSSGQGTNYGYTF
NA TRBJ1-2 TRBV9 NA TGTGCCAGCAGCCCCCAGATTGGCTACACCTTC CASSPQIGYTF
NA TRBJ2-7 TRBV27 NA TGTGCCAGCAGTTTGAGGCAGGGGCGGGGGCAGTACTTC CASSLRQGRGQYF
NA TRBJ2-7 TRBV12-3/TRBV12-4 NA TGTGCCAGCAGTTATAACAGAAGAGAGCAGTACTTC CASSYNRREQYF
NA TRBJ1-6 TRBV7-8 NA TGTGCCAGCAGCTTAGGCGGAAATTCACCCCTCCACTTT CASSLGGNSPLHF
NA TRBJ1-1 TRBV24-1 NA TGTGCCACCAGTGATTCTCGGGACTGGAACACTGAAGCTTTCTTT CATSDSRDWNTEAFF
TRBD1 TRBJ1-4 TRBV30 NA TGTGCCTGGAGGGACCTCGGTTTCGGGACAGGGGATGAAAAACTGTTTTTT CAWRDLGFGTGDEKLFF
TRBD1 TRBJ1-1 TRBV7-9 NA TGTGCCAGCAGCCTAGGGACAGGGGGCGCGTCGAACACTGAAGCTTTCTTT CASSLGTGGASNTEAFF
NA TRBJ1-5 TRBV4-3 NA TGCGCCAGCAGCCAAGATAGGGGGTATAATCAGCCCCAGCATTTT CASSQDRGYNQPQHF